The TCR beta chain described here comes from a study of blood T cell repertoires in COVID-19. Study-level information: Some COVID-19 samples were acute and others convalescent; all came from the United States, Italy and Spain. T cells, B-cell-depleted T cells, or PBMCs supplied cDNA or gDNA.

Source study methods: Amplification from reference gene primers served as the basis for estimated nucleated cell counts. Profiled with immunoSEQ multiplex PCR; TCRdb holds only in-frame clones, not every one. D and trimming were read from the DNA, whereas the V and J calls and clone size are those reported in that table. The table records roughly 250,000 clones, approximately 90% of them present only once. Living in about 25 US areas, the participants were between roughly 18 and 95 years of age. This CDR3 region has 16 residues. V lost 1 base to trimming and J lost 3 bases; unmatched junction nucleotides: 2. Germline V CDR1 and CDR2: MDHEN, SYDVKM. This clone showed up just a few times.

The chain is built from TRBV28 and TRBJ2-6; 8 nucleotides line up with TRBD1. The receptor was derived from a woman between 40 and 50 years old with acute COVID-19. Sequencing used PBMCs or T cells enriched from blood (not recorded which). The CDR3 loop reads CASSLSTGGGANVLTF. CDR3 DNA: TGTGCCAGCAGTTTATCCACAGGGGGTGGGGCCAACGTCCTGACTTTC.